The next 25 T cell receptor beta chains were all read from a single sample in a study of a mutant IDH1 vaccine in newly diagnosed glioma (dated by TCRdb to the early 2020s). Per the publication, the time point label means: baseline, week 1 (first vaccination visit). According to the study, the label for this sample's treatment or condition signals: pre-vaccination baseline after standard-of-care therapy. The library was made by the immunoSEQ multiplex PCR assay. In its TCRdb copy, this immuneACCESS table keeps in-frame sequences only and misses some clones. Where compared with another copy, unresolved V genes explain less than half of these, and the others have no known cause. The sample table contains some 100,000 clones; only one count was recorded for roughly four fifths of them. The top ten hold approximately 7% of the sample. The sequencing used PBMCs, collected from a glioma patient treated with radiotherapy, temozolomide or both. The source of these receptors is a woman aged 45-65 years with glioma.

The chain recombines TRBV5-5 with TRBJ1-2; TRBD1 is a possible D gene (5 bases). The CDR3 covers 13 residues. The germline V gene has CDR1 SGHKS and CDR2 YYEKEE (reference sequence). V lost 0 bases to trimming and J lost 5 bases, with 8 bases between them. For the CDR3, the DNA is TGTGCCAGCAGCTTGGGACAGTTATATGGCTACACCTTC. Amino acids: CASSLGQLYGYTF.

Only one count was recorded for this clone. V is TRBV25-1 and J is TRBJ1-4; D gene ambiguous. V lost 8 bases and J lost 8, with 21 bases in between. The CDR3 runs to 15 residues. The germline gives CDR1 MGHDK, CDR2 SYGVNS. The CDR3 DNA is TGTGCCAGCGGTTCAATCGCGGGTAGAAGAGAAAAACTGTTTTTT. It specifies CASGSIAGRREKLFF.

J is TRBJ2-7 and V is TRBV4-1; 9 nucleotides align to TRBD1. Germline assignment: CDR1 MGHRA and CDR2 YSYEKL. J was trimmed by 6 bases and V by 2 bases; bases with no gene match: 5. The CDR3 sequence is 14 residues long. The CDR3 DNA follows: TGCGCCAGCAGCCAAAACAGGGGGCGAAGCGAGCAGTACTTC. Its protein product is CASSQNRGRSEQYF.

The rearrangement links TRBV7-9 to TRBJ1-1; maybe TRBD1 (6 bases). Trimming shortened V by 8 bases and J by 6 bases, and 19 bases separated the two germline ends. Germline V CDR1 and CDR2: SEHNR, FQNEAQ (reference sequence). CDR3 size: 14 residues. The CDR3 nucleotides read TGTGCCAGCGGGTTCGAAAGGGAGGGGGCTGAAGCTTTCTTT. Translation gives CASGFEREGAEAFF. The whole variable domain, remainder taken from reference TRBV7-9 and TRBJ1-1, is DTGVSQNPRHKITKRGQNVTFRCDPISEHNRLYWYRQTLGQGPEFLTYFQNEAQLEKSRLLSDRFSAERPKGSFSTLEIQRTEQGDSAMYLCASGFEREGAEAFFGQGTRLTVV.

The rearrangement links TRBV9 to TRBJ2-5, with TRBD2 identical over 7 bases. This CDR3 comprises 15 residues. Germline CDR1 reads SGDLS; CDR2 reads YYNGEE. Trimming cost V 3 bases and J 1 base; bases outside gene matches: 6. CDR3 loop: CASSASGAIQETQYF. DNA for the CDR3: TGTGCCAGCAGCGCGAGCGGGGCGATCCAAGAGACCCAGTACTTC. Drawing the rest from reference TRBV9 and TRBJ2-5, the complete variable domain is DSGVTQTPKHLITATGQRVTLRCSPRSGDLSVYWYQQSLDQGLQFLIQYYNGEERAKGNILERFSAQQFPDLHSELNLSSLELGDSALYFCASSASGAIQETQYFGPGTRLLVL.

The V gene is TRBV11-3, the J gene TRBJ2-2, with D unclear. This CDR3 spans 13 amino acids. Germline CDR1 is SGHNT and CDR2 is YENEEA. The ends were cut back, 8 bases at V and 5 bases at J, with 12 bases in the middle. CDR3 DNA: TGTGCCAGCCGGCGTGGTAGGACCGGGGAGCTGTTTTTT. As protein: CASRRGRTGELFF.

The chain links TRBV5-4 to TRBJ2-2; no firm D call. The germline CDR1 and CDR2 sequences are SGHNT and YYREEE (reference sequence). The CDR3 is 15 residues long. Trimming removed 0 bases from V and 7 bases from J, with 13 bases in between. CDR3 nucleotide sequence: TGTGCCAGCAGCTTGGGGCAGACCCCTGGCGGGGAGCTGTTTTTT. Residues: CASSLGQTPGGELFF.

This chain joins TRBV5-1 and TRBJ1-3; unclear D gene. Trimming took off 0 bases at V and 0 bases at J, with 10 bases between the two ends. The CDR3 consists of 16 residues. Germline CDR1 SGHRS, CDR2 YFSETQ. This chain's CDR3 is CASSLAVQSSGNTIYF. DNA of the CDR3: TGCGCCAGCAGCTTGGCCGTCCAGAGCTCTGGAAACACCATATATTTT.

About this clone: Germline and junction disagree at one end, which may indicate a read error. J is TRBJ2-2 and V is TRBV7-2; D is unclear. Germline V gene lookup returns CDR1 SGHTA and CDR2 FQGNSA. CDR3 length equals 12 residues. In nucleotides, the CDR3 is TGTGCCAGCAGCTTAAACAACGGGGAGCTGTTTTTT. This encodes CASSLNNGELFF.

This chain links TRBV27 with TRBJ1-2; 7 positions agree with TRBD1. Per the germline V gene, CDR1 is MNHEY and CDR2 is SMNVEV (reference sequence). With 8 bases clipped from V and 8 bases from J, the junction kept 8 bases outside the gene matches. The CDR3 sequence is 12 residues long. Written as DNA, the CDR3 is TGTGCCAGCGGTAATCCGGGACAGGGCTACACCTTC. Translation: CASGNPGQGYTF.

This clone was counted once. The CDR3 DNA reads as TGTGCCAGCAGTGGAGGGGGGGTGGGGAATCAGCCCCAGCATTTT. Protein sequence: CASSGGGVGNQPQHF. V is TRBV6-6 and J is TRBJ1-5; maybe TRBD1 (6 bases). CDR1 is MNHNY and CDR2 is SVGAGI in the germline V gene (reference sequence). Deletions cut 5 bases from V and 4 bases from J, with 15 bases between. This CDR3 is built from 15 residues.

The chain is built from TRBV6-1 and TRBJ1-6, with D tentatively TRBD1 (6 bases). The germline V and J ends were trimmed by 4 bases and 9 bases, with 10 bases remaining between them. The CDR3 is made up of 13 amino acids. CDR1 is MNHNS, CDR2 SASEGT, per germline. CDR3 in amino acids: CASSAEGGSPLHF. DNA for the CDR3: TGTGCCAGCAGTGCAGAGGGGGGTTCACCCCTCCACTTT.

Remarks on this clone: A junction end diverges from the germline sequence, so it may reflect a read error. The rearrangement joins TRBV2 to TRBJ2-4; TRBD2 matches at 11 bases. CDR3 size: 12 residues. Germline V gives CDR1 SNHLY, CDR2 FYNNEI. The CDR3 spells CASSPTSGGRDF. The CDR3, as DNA: TGTGCCAGCAGTCCCACTAGCGGGGGCAGGGACTTC.

V is TRBV4-1 and J is TRBJ2-7; 9 nucleotides align to TRBD1. With V trimmed by 4 bases and J by 3 bases, 4 bases remained unmatched. CDR1 is MGHRA, CDR2 YSYEKL, per germline. The CDR3 totals 14 residues. The CDR3 protein is CASSLGQGDYEQYF. DNA for the CDR3: TGCGCCAGCAGCCTGGGACAGGGAGACTACGAGCAGTACTTC.

The gene calls are TRBV5-6 and TRBJ1-5; D is unclear. The CDR3 runs 14 residues. The V gene's germline CDR1 is SGHDT and CDR2 YYEEEE. Between the trimmed V and J ends, which lost 2 bases and 1 base, there was a span of 7 bases. The CDR3 loop reads CASSFRNSNQPQHF. In nucleotides, the CDR3 is TGTGCCAGCAGCTTCCGGAACAGCAATCAGCCCCAGCATTTT.

V is TRBV28 and J is TRBJ1-2, with unresolved D. Trimming stripped 3 bases from V and 4 bases from J, with 12 bases between. This CDR3 is built from 14 residues. Germline CDR1 and CDR2: MDHEN and SYDVKM. The DNA of the CDR3 is TGTGCCAGCAGTTTTGGTGGCAGTGTCTATGGCTACACCTTC. As protein: CASSFGGSVYGYTF.

This chain uses TRBV7-8 with TRBJ2-7; 10 bases agree with TRBD2. The V and J ends lost 4 bases and 3 bases, in that order; junction bases with no gene match: 9. Germline loops: CDR1 SGHVS, CDR2 FQNEAQ. The CDR3 has 16 residues. In DNA, the CDR3 is TGTGCCAGCAGCTCTCAAACTAGCGGGGATCGCTACGAGCAGTACTTC. It translates to CASSSQTSGDRYEQYF. Together with reference TRBV7-8 and TRBJ2-7, the CDR3 gives the full variable domain: GAGVSQSPRYKVAKRGQDVALRCDPISGHVSLFWYQQALGQGPEFLTYFQNEAQLDKSGLPSDRFFAERPEGSVSTLKIQRTQQEDSAVYLCASSSQTSGDRYEQYFGPGTRLTVT.

This clone was recorded only once. The chain employs TRBV9 and TRBJ2-3; D call uncertain. The length of the CDR3 is 12 residues. V shed 5 bases and J shed 5 bases, with 9 bases lying between them. Germline-derived CDR1 and CDR2 are SGDLS and YYNGEE. The CDR3 nucleotides read TGTGCCAGCAGTACGGATAGAGATACGCAGTATTTT. As protein: CASSTDRDTQYF. The full variable domain, in which reference TRBV9 and TRBJ2-3 provide the parts outside the CDR3, is DSGVTQTPKHLITATGQRVTLRCSPRSGDLSVYWYQQSLDQGLQFLIQYYNGEERAKGNILERFSAQQFPDLHSELNLSSLELGDSALYFCASSTDRDTQYFGPGTRLTVL.

This chain connects TRBV4-1 to TRBJ2-4; 9 bases align to TRBD2. The CDR3 consists of 15 residues. In germline, CDR1 is MGHRA, CDR2 YSYEKL. The V segment lost 0 bases and the J segment 9 bases; nucleotides outside the gene matches: 6. CDR3 in amino acids: CASSQEGTSHGIQYF. In DNA form, the CDR3 reads TGCGCCAGCAGCCAAGAGGGGACTAGCCATGGCATTCAGTACTTC.

V is TRBV2 and J is TRBJ2-7, with D possibly TRBD2 on 7 matching bases. Germline-derived CDR1 and CDR2 are SNHLY and FYNNEI. Trimming took off 7 bases at V and 3 bases at J, with 10 bases between the two ends. This CDR3 has 12 amino acids. The CDR3 DNA reads as TGTGCCAGCAAGGGGGGGCTCTACGAGCAGTACTTC. Its translation is CASKGGLYEQYF.

The V and J genes are TRBV6-5 and TRBJ1-1; D may be TRBD1 (6 bases). This CDR3 has 16 residues. The germline V gene has CDR1 MNHEY and CDR2 SVGAGI. The V and J ends lost 0 bases and 0 bases respectively, with 11 bases between them. The CDR3 DNA reads as TGTGCCAGCAGTTACTCTTGGCAGGGGATGAACACTGAAGCTTTCTTT. It yields the protein CASSYSWQGMNTEAFF.

This chain links TRBV5-6 with TRBJ1-5; D not certain. Germline CDR1 reads SGHDT; CDR2 reads YYEEEE. There are 12 residues in the CDR3. V was pared by 1 base and J by 7 bases, with 6 bases between. As DNA, the CDR3 is TGTGCCAGCAGCTTGTGGAGGCAGCCCCAGCATTTT. Translation: CASSLWRQPQHF.

V and J are TRBV29-1 and TRBJ2-5, with D possibly TRBD1 on 6 matching bases. The CDR3 totals 11 residues. From germline, CDR1 is SQVTM and CDR2 ANQGSEA. Between the trimmed V and J ends, which lost 7 bases and 6 bases, there was a span of 12 bases. CDR3 residues: CSAGHPQTQYF. CDR3 in DNA: TGCAGCGCGGGACACCCCCAGACCCAGTACTTC. Together with reference TRBV29-1 and TRBJ2-5, the CDR3 gives the full variable domain: SAVISQKPSRDICQRGTSLTIQCQVDSQVTMMFWYRQQPGQSLTLIATANQGSEATYESGFVIDKFPISRPNLTFSTLTVSNMSPEDSSIYLCSAGHPQTQYFGPGTRLLVL.

The chain employs TRBV5-4 and TRBJ1-1; the match to TRBD1 covers 7 bases. CDR3 length equals 12 residues. The germline V gene encodes CDR1 SGHNT and CDR2 YYREEE (reference sequence). V trimming: 0 bases; J trimming: 14 bases; junction bases outside the gene matches: 7. Here the CDR3 DNA reads TGTGCCAGCAGCTTGGCGGCAGGGGGAGAGTTCTTT. It yields the protein CASSLAAGGEFF.

This chain uses TRBV11-3 with TRBJ2-7; TRBD1 matches at 7 bases. This CDR3 is built from 16 residues. The trim removed 5 bases at V and 1 base at J, leaving 11 bases unmatched. CDR1 is SGHNT, CDR2 YENEEA, per germline. The CDR3 DNA follows: TGTGCCAGCAGCGGGGGACAGATACTTCCGTCCTACGAGCAGTACTTC. This translates into CASSGGQILPSYEQYF.